This T cell receptor (beta chain) was sequenced in a study of blood T cell repertoires in COVID-19. Study-level information: There were acute and convalescent COVID-19 samples, and they came from the United States, Italy and Spain. Nucleic acid was either cDNA or gDNA, and it came from T cells, B-cell-depleted T cells, or PBMCs.

The CDR3 sequence is 15 residues long. Losses at the gene ends were 9 bases for V and 3 bases for J; bases not matched to a gene: 11. From germline, CDR1 is LNHDA and CDR2 SQIVND (reference sequence). Study processing details: Amplification of reference gene primers provided the estimated nucleated cell counts. TCRdb keeps only in-frame clones here, not all; method: immunoSEQ multiplex PCR. V and J calls and clone size follow that table, whereas D and trimming were derived from the DNA. Of 120,000 to 150,000 clones listed, around nine tenths are singletons. The source material was peripheral blood. This receptor was obtained from a human donor in a cohort sampled during active COVID-19. The chain carries TRBV19 and TRBJ2-5; 9 bases map to TRBD2. CDR3 in DNA: TGTGCCAGGTTCCCAAGGACTAGCGCCGAAGAGACCCAGTACTTC. Translating gives CARFPRTSAEETQYF. The variable domain in full, completed from reference TRBV19 and TRBJ2-5, reads DGGITQSPKYLFRKEGQNVTLSCEQNLNHDAMYWYRQDPGQGLRLIYYSQIVNDFQKGDIAEGYSVSREKKESFPLTVTSAQKNPTAFYLCARFPRTSAEETQYFGPGTRLLVL.